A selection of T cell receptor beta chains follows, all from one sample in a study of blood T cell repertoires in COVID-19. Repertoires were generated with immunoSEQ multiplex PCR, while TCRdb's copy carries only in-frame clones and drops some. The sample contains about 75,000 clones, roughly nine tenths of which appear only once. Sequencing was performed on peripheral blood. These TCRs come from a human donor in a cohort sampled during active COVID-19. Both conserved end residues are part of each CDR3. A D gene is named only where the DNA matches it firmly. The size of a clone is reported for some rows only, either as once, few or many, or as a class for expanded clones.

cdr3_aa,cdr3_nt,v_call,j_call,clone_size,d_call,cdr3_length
CASSGGSDVYKFF,TGTGCCAGCAGTGGAGGCTCCGACGTCTACAAGTTCTTC,TRBV2,TRBJ2-1,NA,NA,13
CASSPGTGKKVRTGELFF,TGTGCCAGCAGCCCCGGGACAGGGAAGAAGGTCCGCACCGGGGAGCTGTTTTTT,TRBV3-1/TRBV3-2,TRBJ2-2,NA,TRBD1,18
CASKAGVKQPQHF,TGTGCCAGCAAAGCAGGGGTGAAACAGCCCCAGCATTTT,TRBV28,TRBJ1-5,NA,NA,13
CASSRQGPGLAGTSYEQYF,TGTGCCAGCAGCAGACAGGGGCCGGGACTAGCGGGAACCTCCTACGAGCAGTACTTC,TRBV21-1,TRBJ2-7,once,NA,19
CASSPGGVGYGYTF,TGTGCCAGCAGTCCCGGGGGGGTCGGATATGGCTACACCTTC,TRBV7-9,TRBJ1-2,NA,NA,14
CASSFSTGDTQYF,TGTGCCAGCAGCTTTAGTACGGGGGATACGCAGTATTTT,TRBV7-2,TRBJ2-3,NA,NA,13
CASSPGTSGYEQYF,TGCGCCAGCAGCCCTGGGACTAGCGGATACGAGCAGTACTTC,TRBV5-1,TRBJ2-7,NA,TRBD2,14
CASSHRTTDIVYEQYF,TGTGCCAGCAGCCATAGAACCACGGACATTGTCTACGAGCAGTACTTC,TRBV6-2/TRBV6-3,TRBJ2-7,NA,NA,16
CASATSGITDTQYF,TGTGCCAGCGCGACTAGCGGGATCACAGATACGCAGTATTTT,TRBV28,TRBJ2-3,NA,TRBD2,14
CATKMTGDNTGELFF,TGTGCCACCAAGATGACAGGGGACAACACCGGGGAGCTGTTTTTT,TRBV7-9,TRBJ2-2,NA,TRBD1,15
CASSRATGGAGNEQFF,TGTGCCAGCTCTCGGGCGACAGGGGGCGCGGGGAATGAGCAGTTCTTC,TRBV18,TRBJ2-1,NA,TRBD1,16
CASSIQGGSYNEQFF,TGTGCCAGTAGTATTCAAGGAGGGTCCTACAATGAGCAGTTCTTC,TRBV19,TRBJ2-1,NA,NA,15
CASSPSSNSYNEQFF,TGTGCCAGCAGCCCGTCTAGTAACTCCTACAATGAGCAGTTCTTC,TRBV7-2,TRBJ2-1,NA,NA,15